Listed here is a single TCR beta chain. In the original analysis: Amplification of reference gene primers was used by the study to estimate nucleated cell counts. Method: immunoSEQ multiplex PCR; TCRdb's copy keeps in-frame clones and lacks some. The V and J calls and clone size were taken over from that table, and D and trimming were inferred from the DNA. The sample lists approximately 260,000 clones; approximately 86% were seen once. This sample was taken from a study of blood T cell repertoires in COVID-19. As for the study in general: T cells, B-cell-depleted T cells, or PBMCs supplied cDNA or gDNA.

The CDR3 spans 14 residues. V shed 4 bases and J 9 bases; nucleotides not matched to a gene: 7. Germline CDR1 and CDR2: SGHRS and YFSETQ. The chain recombines TRBV5-1 with TRBJ2-1, with TRBD1 identical over 10 bases. Sequenced input: peripheral blood. This TCR was sampled from a man aged 60-69 years who had recovered from COVID-19. The CDR3 DNA reads as TGCGCCAGCAGCACCGGGACAGGGGCGGGTGAGCAGTTCTTC. Amino acid sequence: CASSTGTGAGEQFF.